The sequence of this T cell receptor (beta chain) was determined in a study of blood T cell repertoires in COVID-19 (dated by TCRdb to 2020 to 2021). With regard to the full study: Collaborator samples came from the United States, Italy and Spain and covered acute and convalescent phases of COVID-19. Subjects who had been exposed to COVID-19, were actively infected with it, or had recovered from it provided the deeply sampled blood TCRbeta repertoires that made up the dataset. Samples were obtained from the ongoing ImmuneRACE study (first 160 participants) and from about 1,300 subjects provided by 6 global collaborators. The material from the prospective study consisted of cDNA or gDNA derived from T cells, B-cell-depleted T cells, or PBMCs. Where available, HLA class I and class II types were obtained from metadata supplied by the sample provider rather than from assay-based typing. A freely available public database, intended as a resource for researchers studying the immune response to SARS-CoV-2, is where the repertoires were released. Sample metadata almost always included a de-identified subject ID, COVID-19 status, age in years and sex. The investigation overall reported the following: The quantity of clinical and demographic metadata differed by source and by participant and was supplied without curation.

Whole blood was collected in K2EDTA tubes by collaborating institutions according to the institutions' own protocols. For TCRbeta analysis, collaborator samples were shipped as frozen whole blood, as isolated PBMCs, or as DNA extracted from either sample type. This clone was detected only a few times. The antigen it binds to is not known. No much larger clone is present one base from it, and per-base qualities are unavailable. TCRbeta CDR3 regions were amplified from genomic DNA using the immunoSEQ Assay, a bias-controlled multiplex PCR. In the paper's pipeline: The number of nucleated cells in each sample was estimated by amplification of reference gene primers within the assay. To quantify the absolute abundance of each unique TCRbeta CDR3 rearrangement, sequence reads were collapsed and filtered. For each sample, productive Simpson clonality was calculated as the square root of Simpson's diversity index over productive rearrangements. TCRdb took this table from immuneACCESS and kept in-frame rearrangements with V and J called. Such tables lack part of the clones; where checked against another copy, unresolved V genes explain under half of the gap, and the rest is unexplained. The V and J calls and clone size come from that table; D and trimming were worked out from the DNA. The sample table shows 90,000 to 150,000 clones, and just over 85% are seen once. Of the sample, about 1% is held by the ten largest clones.

Sequencing input: peripheral blood. The source is a woman in her 50s with active or convalescent COVID-19.

The CDR3 region reads CASSAGLYEQYF. The bases read TGTGCCAGCTCCGCGGGTCTCTACGAGCAGTACTTC. The rearranged segments are TRBV18 and TRBJ2-7; perhaps TRBD2 is the D gene, with 5 bases matching. As encoded in the germline V gene, CDR1 is KGHSH while CDR2 is LQKENI. From the cysteine through the phenylalanine, the CDR3 covers 12 amino acids. Only the CDR3 DNA stays, 36 bases, in frame from base 1. V loses 6 bases of germline sequence and J loses 3 bases, and the interval between the two ends is 9 bases.